Shown below are 28 T cell receptor beta chains from a single sample sequenced in a study of shared clonotypes between healthy human individuals. Clones were read by immunoSEQ multiplex PCR, and TCRdb kept only the in-frame ones, dropping some. The sample shows about 2,500,000 clones, around nine tenths of them seen only once. Sequenced material: naive CD4+ T cells sorted from blood. Subset: CD45RA+ positively selected. These receptors all stem from a man aged 18-30 years in good health.

The chain employs TRBV5-1 and TRBJ2-3; D is possibly TRBD2 (6 bases). Germline lookup yields CDR1 SGHRS and CDR2 YFSETQ. Trimming left V 7 bases short and J 1 base short, with 13 bases between. The CDR3 has 14 residues. The CDR3 DNA follows: TGCGCCAGCGCCACGGGGGTGGGCACAGATACGCAGTATTTT. As protein: CASATGVGTDTQYF.

The chain has TRBV5-4 and TRBJ2-5; D gene uncertain. V was clipped by 3 bases and J by 4 bases, with 4 bases between them. The length of the CDR3 is 11 residues. CDR1 is SGHNT and CDR2 is YYREEE in the germline V gene (reference sequence). The CDR3 is CASSSRETQYF. In DNA form, the CDR3 reads TGTGCCAGCAGCTCGAGAGAGACCCAGTACTTC.

As regards this clone: The same CDR3 arises from other DNA sequences in this sample as well. This chain joins TRBV30 and TRBJ2-5, with unresolved D. The CDR3 length is 11 residues. Germline CDR1 GTSNPN, CDR2 SVGIG (reference sequence). The germline V and J ends were trimmed by 5 bases and 5 bases, with 9 bases remaining between them. The CDR3 spells CAWGLGETQYF. The DNA for the CDR3 is TGTGCCTGGGGCCTAGGGGAGACCCAGTACTTC.

CDR3 loop: CASSGGEGFNSPLHF. The DNA for the CDR3 is TGTGCCAGCAGTGGGGGGGAGGGCTTTAATTCACCCCTCCACTTT. The chain employs TRBV6-1 and TRBJ1-6; a possible D gene is TRBD1 (5 bases). The CDR3 length is 15 residues. CDR1 is MNHNS and CDR2 is SASEGT in the germline V gene. The ends were cut back, 4 bases at V and 6 bases at J, with 13 bases in the middle.

For this clone: Other DNA sequences in this sample translate to the same CDR3. V usage is TRBV6-5 and J usage is TRBJ1-3; weak D call: TRBD1 (6 bases). V was shortened by 5 bases and J by 0 bases, with 8 bases between the two germline ends. Germline loops: CDR1 MNHEY, CDR2 SVGAGI. The length of the CDR3 is 14 residues. CDR3 in DNA: TGTGCCAGCAGTCAGACAGGCTCTGGAAACACCATATATTTT. It translates to CASSQTGSGNTIYF.

This rearrangement joins TRBV6-1 to TRBJ1-4, with 8 bases that match TRBD1. The CDR3 runs to 15 residues. Germline values: CDR1 MNHNS, CDR2 SASEGT. With V trimmed by 1 base and J by 8 bases, 6 bases remained unmatched. CDR3 sequence: CASSEGGRGREKLFF. The CDR3 DNA reads TGTGCCAGCAGTGAAGGGGGCAGGGGGCGAGAAAAACTGTTTTTT.

The chain has TRBV25-1 and TRBJ1-4; D uncertain. V was cut by 5 bases and J by 3 bases, with 7 bases left in between. CDR3 length: 13 amino acids. Germline assignment: CDR1 MGHDK and CDR2 SYGVNS. CDR3 loop: CASSSPPNEKLFF. The CDR3 DNA follows: TGTGCCAGCAGTTCCCCCCCTAATGAAAAACTGTTTTTT.

V is TRBV29-1 and J is TRBJ2-7; D ambiguous. V was trimmed by 3 bases and J by 3 bases, leaving 6 bases between them. The CDR3 spans 11 residues. CDR1 is SQVTM, CDR2 ANQGSEA, per germline. CDR3 nucleotides: TGCAGCGTTGAGGTGGTCTACGAGCAGTACTTC. Its protein product is CSVEVVYEQYF.

This chain links TRBV6-1 with TRBJ1-1; D uncertain. Trimming took 1 base from V and 0 from J, leaving 15 bases between them. Germline CDR1 and CDR2: MNHNS and SASEGT. The CDR3 contains 17 residues. CDR3 in amino acids: CASSEVGNRLVNTEAFF. CDR3 nucleotide sequence: TGTGCCAGCAGTGAAGTCGGTAACCGCCTAGTGAACACTGAAGCTTTCTTT.

Turning to this clone: Other nucleotide sequences in the sample specify the same CDR3. The genes are TRBV6-6 and TRBJ1-5; a weak D match, TRBD1 (5 bases). Germline lookup yields CDR1 MNHNY and CDR2 SVGAGI (reference sequence). The ends were cut back, 2 bases at V and 1 base at J, with 9 bases in the middle. The CDR3 has 15 amino acids. The CDR3 here is CASSYGGASNQPQHF. The CDR3 DNA is TGTGCCAGCAGTTACGGGGGAGCCAGCAATCAGCCCCAGCATTTT.

In its sample, this clone was seen once. In nucleotides, the CDR3 is TGTGCCATAAGAGGGGAGGCAGATACGCAGTATTTT. This encodes CAIRGEADTQYF. This sequence joins TRBV10-3 and TRBJ2-3, with D perhaps TRBD2 (6 bases). Germline CDR1 ENHRY, CDR2 SYGVKD. The CDR3 runs to 12 residues. The V gene lost 9 bases and the J gene lost 4 bases, with 11 bases spanning the gap.

The chain uses TRBV18 and TRBJ2-4; no clear D. Trimming stripped 6 bases from V and 6 bases from J, with 12 bases between. Germline CDR1 reads KGHSH; CDR2 reads LQKENI. The CDR3 has 13 residues. The CDR3 protein is CASSLPGLNIQYF. The CDR3 nucleotides read TGTGCCAGCTCCCTCCCGGGCCTAAACATTCAGTACTTC.

CDR3 coding DNA: TGTGCCAGCAGCTTAGAGGCTCTAGCGGGTGTCTACGAGCAGTACTTC. It codes for CASSLEALAGVYEQYF. V usage is TRBV7-6 and J usage is TRBJ2-7; 8 bases line up with TRBD2. Germline-derived CDR1 and CDR2 are SGHVS and FNYEAQ. The V and J ends lost 1 base and 3 bases, in that order; junction bases with no gene match: 8. The CDR3 covers 16 residues.

This chain links TRBV7-9 with TRBJ2-5; 8 nucleotides agree with TRBD2. The CDR3 spans 14 residues. The germline V gene has CDR1 SEHNR and CDR2 FQNEAQ (reference sequence). Trimming cost V 6 bases and J 2 bases; bases outside gene matches: 5. The CDR3 DNA sequence: TGTGCCAGCAGACAACTAGCGGCGCAAGAGACCCAGTACTTC. Translating gives CASRQLAAQETQYF.

The rearrangement uses TRBV6-5 and TRBJ2-2, with D possibly matching TRBD2 (5 bases). Trimming took off 4 bases at V and 2 bases at J, with 11 bases between the two ends. There are 15 residues in the CDR3. The V gene's germline CDR1 is MNHEY and CDR2 SVGAGI. For the CDR3, the DNA is TGTGCCAGCAGTTTGCCCGGACTCAACACCGGGGAGCTGTTTTTT. Its protein is CASSLPGLNTGELFF.

The chain is built from TRBV29-1 and TRBJ2-7; possible D gene TRBD2, 6 bases. The CDR3 length is 12 residues. Germline V CDR1 and CDR2: SQVTM, ANQGSEA. The V gene lost 3 bases and the J gene lost 6 bases, with 12 bases spanning the gap. The CDR3 spells CSVDKVGGEQYF. CDR3 sequence (DNA): TGCAGCGTTGATAAGGTGGGGGGCGAGCAGTACTTC.

This chain links TRBV30 with TRBJ1-4; 8 positions match TRBD1. The CDR3 loop spans 14 amino acids. Trimming at V came to 2 bases and at J to 8 bases, leaving 7 bases not matched to a gene. Germline V gives CDR1 GTSNPN, CDR2 SVGIG (reference sequence). CDR3 DNA: TGTGCCTGGAGTTTCGACAGGGGACAAGAAAAACTGTTTTTT. Its protein is CAWSFDRGQEKLFF. The variable domain in full, with the rest retrieved from reference TRBV30 and TRBJ1-4, is SQTIHQWPATLVQPVGSPLSLECTVEGTSNPNLYWYRQAAGRGLQLLFYSVGIGQISSEVPQNLSASRPQDRQFILSSKKLLLSDSGFYLCAWSFDRGQEKLFFGSGTQLSVL.

This clone was detected only a few times. Other DNA sequences from this sample encode an identical CDR3 as well. The chain recombines TRBV5-1 with TRBJ2-5; 10 bases map to TRBD2. The germline V gene encodes CDR1 SGHRS and CDR2 YFSETQ. This CDR3 contains 14 residues. V dropped 4 bases and J dropped 5; count of bases not matched to a gene: 5. CDR3 region: CASSTGLARETQYF. The CDR3 bases are TGCGCCAGCAGCACGGGACTAGCGAGGGAGACCCAGTACTTC.

This clone was detected a few times. V gene TRBV5-1 combines with J gene TRBJ1-1; TRBD1 agrees at 9 bases. Germline CDR1 is SGHRS and CDR2 is YFSETQ. The CDR3 sequence is 15 residues long. V was pared by 4 bases and J by 2 bases, with 6 bases of the junction left unmatched. The chain's CDR3 is CASSEYRGQNTEAFF. CDR3 nucleotides: TGCGCCAGCAGCGAGTACAGGGGGCAAAACACTGAAGCTTTCTTT.

This chain joins TRBV2 and TRBJ1-5; the D gene is possibly TRBD1 (6 bases). Looked up from germline, CDR1 is SNHLY and CDR2 is FYNNEI. The CDR3 is 15 amino acids. V was clipped by 6 bases and J by 7 bases, with 19 bases between them. This CDR3 reads CASRGRGQGSQPQHF. CDR3 DNA: TGTGCCAGCAGGGGCAGGGGACAAGGAAGCCAGCCCCAGCATTTT.

The CDR3, as DNA: TGTGCCAGTAGGCTCGGGACAGGGTACACAGATACGCAGTATTTT. Encoded protein: CASRLGTGYTDTQYF. This chain links TRBV19 with TRBJ2-3; the match to TRBD1 covers 9 bases. The CDR3 runs to 15 residues. V dropped 6 bases and J dropped 2; count of bases not matched to a gene: 6. Germline CDR1 is LNHDA and CDR2 is SQIVND (reference sequence).

The chain couples TRBV25-1 to TRBJ1-2, with D possibly TRBD1 on 5 matching bases. Between the trimmed V and J ends, which lost 6 bases and 0 bases, there was a span of 8 bases. This CDR3 comprises 13 residues. Germline CDR1 reads MGHDK; CDR2 reads SYGVNS. The CDR3 sequence: CASRGDTNYGYTF. The CDR3 DNA is TGTGCCAGCAGAGGGGATACTAACTATGGCTACACCTTC.

The V gene is TRBV15, the J gene TRBJ1-5; possibly TRBD1 for D (5 bases). V dropped 5 bases and J dropped 3 bases, with 14 bases sitting between them. Germline CDR1 and CDR2: LNHNV and YYDKDF (reference sequence). The CDR3 contains 15 residues. For the CDR3, the DNA is TGTGCCACCAGCTCCCAGGGTTCCGACAATCAGCCCCAGCATTTT. It specifies CATSSQGSDNQPQHF.

This clone turned up a few times. This chain connects TRBV6-5 to TRBJ1-1; possibly TRBD1 for D (5 bases). With 6 bases removed from V and 4 bases from J, the gap between germline ends came to 12 bases. The CDR3 length is 13 residues. Germline CDR1 MNHEY, CDR2 SVGAGI. CDR3 region: CASRPYRSTEAFF. In DNA form, the CDR3 reads TGTGCCAGCAGACCCTACAGGTCCACTGAAGCTTTCTTT.

This clone was seen once. This chain connects TRBV27 to TRBJ2-5; 14 nucleotides align to TRBD2. V lost 5 bases to trimming and J lost 5 bases; unmatched junction nucleotides: 7. The CDR3 is 16 residues long. Germline assignment: CDR1 MNHEY and CDR2 SMNVEV (reference sequence). The CDR3 coding sequence is TGTGCCAGCAGTCCCCGACTAGCGGGAGGGCGCGAGACCCAGTACTTC. Residues: CASSPRLAGGRETQYF.

This chain connects TRBV5-1 to TRBJ2-3; 9 positions agree with TRBD2. V lost 6 bases, J lost 3 bases, and 8 bases stayed unmatched. CDR1 and CDR2 (germline): SGHRS, YFSETQ. CDR3 length: 15 amino acids. DNA for the CDR3: TGCGCCAGCACCCAGTCTAGCGGGATAACAGATACGCAGTATTTT. Protein product: CASTQSSGITDTQYF.

This clone has just one count. The J gene is TRBJ2-7, the V gene TRBV6-5, with 7 bases matching TRBD1. Germline CDR1 and CDR2: MNHEY and SVGAGI. Trimming removed 7 bases from V and 6 bases from J; junction bases left unmatched: 6. The CDR3 length is 12 residues. CDR3 bases: TGTGCCAGCACCCAGGGGGTAGGCGAGCAGTACTTC. This sequence encodes CASTQGVGEQYF.

The chain links TRBV30 to TRBJ2-2; D is possibly TRBD1 (5 bases). The CDR3 consists of 14 residues. Between the trimmed V and J ends, which lost 8 bases and 6 bases, there was a span of 19 bases. Germline CDR1 is GTSNPN and CDR2 is SVGIG (reference sequence). The CDR3 coding sequence is TGTGCCCTTGACCCCCAGGGAAGAGCCGGGGAGCTGTTTTTT. This gives the protein CALDPQGRAGELFF.